Listed here are 9 T cell receptor beta chains from one sample, sequenced in a study of CD8 T cells in ankylosing spondylitis. TCRdb independently ran MiXCR on the 5' RACE reads; one entry per CDR3 protein. The sample yields about 360,000 distinct CDR3 sequences, approximately 22% seen once. What was sequenced was blood, either unsorted or a sorted T cell fraction (not recorded which). The source of these receptors is a male donor with ankylosing spondylitis or in good health (not recorded which).

Only a few counts were recorded for this clonotype. The chain couples TRBV12-3 or TRBV12-4 to TRBJ2-1; D possibly corresponds to TRBD1 (6 bases). The CDR3 is 17 amino acids. Trimming pared 5 bases from V and 0 bases from J, leaving 17 bases between. CDR3 region: CASSVWDKGFSYNEQFF. In nucleotides, the CDR3 is TGTGCCAGCAGTGTATGGGACAAAGGGTTCTCCTACAATGAGCAGTTCTTC.

This clonotype came up many times. The chain joins TRBV4-2 to TRBJ2-7; no clear D. The CDR3 is 15 amino acids. CDR1 is LGHNA, CDR2 YNFKEQ, per germline. The V gene lost 0 bases and the J gene lost 3 bases, with 12 bases spanning the gap. The CDR3 loop is CASSQDGPPDYEQYF. The DNA of the CDR3 is TGTGCCAGCAGCCAAGATGGGCCGCCGGACTACGAGCAGTACTTC.

This clonotype was counted between two and nine times. CDR3 nucleotides: TGCAGTGCCCCCGGGCCACCTCACACCGGGGAGCTGTTTTTT. Amino acids: CSAPGPPHTGELFF. This sequence joins TRBV20-1 and TRBJ2-2; no reliable D call. CDR1 is DFQATT, CDR2 SNEGSKA, per germline (reference sequence). V was cut by 6 bases and J by 3 bases, with 14 bases left in between. There are 14 residues in the CDR3.

This chain's CDR3 is CASSPGQGTYGYTF. The CDR3, as DNA: TGTGCCAGCAGCCCCGGGCAGGGGACTTATGGCTACACCTTC. V gene TRBV11-2 combines with J gene TRBJ1-2, with TRBD1 as a possible D gene (6 bases). Germline CDR1 SGHAT, CDR2 FQNNGV. This CDR3 is 14 amino acids long. V was cut by 5 bases and J by 5 bases, with 15 bases left in between.

In its sample, this clonotype was seen a few times. This chain uses TRBV27 with TRBJ2-3; D is unresolved. The CDR3 is 14 residues long. The V end lost 2 bases, the J end lost 6 bases, and 12 bases lay between the germline ends. Germline V gives CDR1 MNHEY, CDR2 SMNVEV (reference sequence). This CDR3 reads CASSLTANGDTQYF. The CDR3 DNA is TGTGCCAGCAGTTTAACGGCAAACGGGGATACGCAGTATTTT.

The chain carries TRBV12-3 or TRBV12-4 and TRBJ2-2, with D unresolved. With 5 bases removed from V and 6 bases from J, the gap between germline ends came to 19 bases. The CDR3 contains 16 residues. DNA of the CDR3: TGTGCCAGCAGTAATCCCGGGCCCCAACCCCCCGGGGAGCTGTTTTTT. It codes for CASSNPGPQPPGELFF.

The chain is built from TRBV6-5 and TRBJ2-7; D unresolved. V was clipped by 4 bases and J by 3 bases, with 10 bases between them. The V gene's germline CDR1 is MNHEY and CDR2 SVGAGI. The CDR3 has 13 amino acids. DNA for the CDR3: TGTGCCAGCAGTTCGCAGGAAATCTACGAGCAGTACTTC. It encodes CASSSQEIYEQYF.

This clonotype showed up many times. This chain links TRBV4-2 with TRBJ1-1, with D maybe TRBD1 (5 bases). The length of the CDR3 is 19 residues. Germline V gene data show CDR1 as LGHNA and CDR2 as YNFKEQ. Trimming removed 1 base from V and 6 bases from J, with 27 bases in between. In DNA, the CDR3 is TGTGCCAGCAGCCAAGTTGGGGGGGGAAGGGGAGTAAATGAACCTGAAGCTTTCTTT. This gives the protein CASSQVGGGRGVNEPEAFF.

V usage is TRBV20-1 and J usage is TRBJ2-3; TRBD2 agrees at 10 bases. The junction had 11 bases not matched to a gene; V was cut back by 3 bases and J by 5 bases. The germline gives CDR1 DFQATT, CDR2 SNEGSKA (reference sequence). The CDR3 loop spans 16 amino acids. The CDR3 is CSASPLIAGGEDTQYF. The CDR3 DNA reads as TGCAGTGCTAGTCCCCTAATAGCGGGGGGTGAAGATACGCAGTATTTT.